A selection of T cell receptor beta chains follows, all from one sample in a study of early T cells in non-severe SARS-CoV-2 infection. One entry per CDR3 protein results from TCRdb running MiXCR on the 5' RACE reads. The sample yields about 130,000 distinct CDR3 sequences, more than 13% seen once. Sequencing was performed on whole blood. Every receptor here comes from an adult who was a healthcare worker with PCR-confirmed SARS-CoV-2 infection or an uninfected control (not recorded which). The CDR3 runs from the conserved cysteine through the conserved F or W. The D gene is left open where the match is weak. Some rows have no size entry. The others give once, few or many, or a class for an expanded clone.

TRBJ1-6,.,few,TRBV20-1,CSARVAENNSPLHF,TGCAGTGCTAGAGTCGCAGAGAATAATTCACCCCTCCACTTT
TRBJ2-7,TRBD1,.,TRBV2,CASRDGTGGWNEQYF,TGTGCCAGCAGAGACGGGACAGGGGGCTGGAACGAGCAGTACTTC
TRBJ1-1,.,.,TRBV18,CASSMLGDTEAFF,TGTGCCAGCTCAATGCTCGGAGACACTGAAGCTTTCTTT
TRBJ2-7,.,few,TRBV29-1,CSVEVQSSYEQYF,TGCAGCGTTGAAGTTCAGAGCTCCTACGAGCAGTACTTC
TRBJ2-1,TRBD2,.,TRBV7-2,CASSMGLSSYNEQFF,TGTGCCAGCAGCATGGGACTATCCTCCTACAATGAGCAGTTCTTC
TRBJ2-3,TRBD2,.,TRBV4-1,CASSLGTSGATDTQYF,TGCGCCAGCAGCCTCGGGACTAGCGGGGCCACAGATACGCAGTATTTT
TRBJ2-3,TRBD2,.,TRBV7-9,CASSNRLAGRTDTQYF,TGTGCCAGCAGCAACAGACTAGCGGGGCGCACAGATACGCAGTATTTT
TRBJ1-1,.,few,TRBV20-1,CSARPPGAANTEAFF,TGCAGTGCTAGACCTCCGGGGGCTGCGAACACTGAAGCTTTCTTT
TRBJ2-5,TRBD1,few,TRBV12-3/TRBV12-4,CASSLTGGAKTQYF,TGTGCCAGCAGTCTAACAGGGGGCGCGAAGACCCAGTACTTC
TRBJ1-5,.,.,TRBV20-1,CSASQGAVGNQPQHF,TGCAGTGCTAGCCAGGGCGCGGTGGGCAATCAGCCCCAGCATTTT
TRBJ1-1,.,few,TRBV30,CAWAGFSPIGTEAFF,TGTGCCTGGGCTGGATTCTCACCCATCGGTACTGAAGCTTTCTTT
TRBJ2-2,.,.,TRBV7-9,CASSLEPGLSGELFF,TGTGCCAGCAGCTTAGAGCCAGGTCTCAGCGGGGAGCTGTTTTTT
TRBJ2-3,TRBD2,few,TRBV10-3,CAISESLGGASTDTQYF,TGTGCCATCAGTGAGTCCCTCGGGGGGGCCTCAACAGATACGCAGTATTTT
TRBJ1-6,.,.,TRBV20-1,CSAGRKNSPLHF,TGCAGTGCCGGCAGGAAGAATTCACCCCTCCACTTT
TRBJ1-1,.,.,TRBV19,CASIAKMNTEAFF,TGTGCCAGTATCGCAAAGATGAACACTGAAGCTTTCTTT
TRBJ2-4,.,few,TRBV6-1,CASSEAGWDIQYF,TGTGCCAGCAGTGAGGCCGGTTGGGACATTCAGTACTTC
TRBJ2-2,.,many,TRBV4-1,CASSWSGDTRELFF,TGCGCCAGCAGCTGGTCGGGGGACACCAGGGAGCTGTTTTTT
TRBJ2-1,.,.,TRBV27,CASSLGLMSYNEQFF,TGTGCCAGCAGTTTGGGGTTGATGAGCTACAATGAGCAGTTCTTC
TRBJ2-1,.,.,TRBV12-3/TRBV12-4,CASSRRDWQFF,TGTGCCAGCAGCCGTCGGGACTGGCAGTTCTTC
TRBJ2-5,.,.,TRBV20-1,CSASSIQIQETQYF,TGCAGTGCTAGCAGCATTCAGATTCAAGAGACCCAGTACTTC
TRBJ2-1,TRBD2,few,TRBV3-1,CASSQQLAGARDEQFF,TGTGCCAGCAGCCAACAACTAGCGGGGGCTCGGGATGAGCAGTTCTTC
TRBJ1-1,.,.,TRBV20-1,CSAREVTVAAGKAFF,TGCAGTGCTAGAGAAGTTACGGTGGCGGCAGGGAAAGCTTTCTTT
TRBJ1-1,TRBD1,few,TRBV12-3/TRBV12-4,CASRDRGHTEAFF,TGTGCCAGCAGGGACAGGGGGCACACTGAAGCTTTCTTT
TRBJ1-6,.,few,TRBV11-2,CASSPAGSSYNSPLHF,TGTGCCAGCAGCCCCGCAGGGAGCTCCTATAATTCACCCCTCCACTTT
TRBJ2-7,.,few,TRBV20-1,CSATGGGSNYEQYF,TGCAGTGCTACCGGCGGGGGCAGTAACTACGAGCAGTACTTC
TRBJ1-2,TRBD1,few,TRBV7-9,CASSTGQGALLSGYTF,TGTGCCAGCAGCACGGGACAGGGGGCGTTACTCAGTGGCTACACCTTC
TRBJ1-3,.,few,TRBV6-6,CASSLTGTDASENTIYF,TGTGCCAGCAGTCTTACCGGGACCGATGCCTCTGAAAACACCATATATTTT
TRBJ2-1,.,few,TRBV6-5,CASTQTAASSYNEQFF,TGTGCCAGCACTCAGACAGCCGCCAGCTCCTACAATGAGCAGTTCTTC
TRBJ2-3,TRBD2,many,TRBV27,CASSLRGLAGASTDTQYF,TGTGCCAGCAGTTTACGTGGACTAGCGGGGGCTAGCACAGATACGCAGTATTTT
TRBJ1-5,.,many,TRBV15,CATSRAHQPQHF,TGTGCCACCAGCAGAGCCCATCAGCCCCAGCATTTT
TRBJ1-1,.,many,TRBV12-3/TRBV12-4,CASSFGQKGTEAFF,TGTGCCAGCAGTTTTGGGCAAAAAGGCACTGAAGCTTTCTTT
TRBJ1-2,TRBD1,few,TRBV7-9,CASSLDGGQGYGYTF,TGTGCCAGCAGCTTAGATGGGGGACAGGGTTATGGCTACACCTTC
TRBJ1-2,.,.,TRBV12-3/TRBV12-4,CACSSRLGGYIF,TGTGCCTGCAGTTCCCGGTTGGGTGGCTACATCTTC
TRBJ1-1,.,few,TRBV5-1,CASSPGHGLMNTEAFF,TGCGCCAGCAGCCCGGGCCATGGGCTTATGAACACTGAAGCTTTCTTT
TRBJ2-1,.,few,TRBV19,CAIPSPQSPEQFF,TGTGCCATCCCCTCCCCGCAGAGCCCTGAGCAGTTCTTC
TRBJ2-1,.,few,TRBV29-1,CSVEGPWSRGYNEQFF,TGCAGCGTTGAAGGCCCGTGGTCCCGCGGGTACAATGAGCAGTTCTTC
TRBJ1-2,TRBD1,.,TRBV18,CASSPGAGGNGYTF,TGTGCCAGCTCACCAGGGGCAGGGGGGAATGGCTACACCTTC
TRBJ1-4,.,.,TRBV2,CASSPVEGEKLFF,TGTGCCAGCAGCCCCGTTGAGGGAGAAAAACTGTTTTTT
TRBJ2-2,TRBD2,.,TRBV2,CASMAGGGGNSNTGELFF,TGTGCCAGCATGGCGGGGGGAGGAGGGAATTCGAACACCGGGGAGCTGTTTTTT
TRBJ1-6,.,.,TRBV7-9,CASSWGRSPLHF,TGTGCCAGCAGTTGGGGAAGGTCACCCCTCCACTTT
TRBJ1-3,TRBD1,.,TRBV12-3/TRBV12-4,CAITPGQRTGNTIYF,TGTGCCATTACCCCGGGACAGAGAACTGGAAACACCATATATTTT
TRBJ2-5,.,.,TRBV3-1,CASSKGPRYDTQYF,TGTGCCAGCAGCAAGGGACCTCGATACGATACCCAGTACTTC
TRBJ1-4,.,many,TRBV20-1,CSASRGTANEKLFF,TGCAGTGCTTCTCGGGGGACTGCTAATGAAAAACTGTTTTTT
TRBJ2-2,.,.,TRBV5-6,CASSLGPLNTGELFF,TGTGCCAGCAGCTTGGGACCGCTGAACACCGGGGAGCTGTTTTTT
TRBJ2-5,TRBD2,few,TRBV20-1,CSARVARGGFGDQYF,TGCAGTGCTAGAGTAGCGCGGGGGGGGTTCGGTGACCAGTACTTC
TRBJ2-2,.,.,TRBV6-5,CATERQPNTGELFF,TGTGCCACCGAAAGGCAGCCGAACACCGGGGAGCTGTTTTTT
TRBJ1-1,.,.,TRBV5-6,CASSLFDNSEAFF,TGTGCCAGCAGCTTGTTCGACAATAGTGAAGCTTTCTTT
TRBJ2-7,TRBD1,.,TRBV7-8,CASSLNPGTDHPYEQYF,TGTGCCAGCAGCTTAAATCCCGGGACAGATCATCCCTACGAGCAGTACTTC
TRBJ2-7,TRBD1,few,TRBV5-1,CASSLQGGSYEQYF,TGTGCCAGCAGCTTACAGGGGGGTTCCTACGAGCAGTACTTC
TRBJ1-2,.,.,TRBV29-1,CSVLRGFYGYTF,TGCAGCGTCTTAAGGGGCTTCTATGGCTACACCTTC
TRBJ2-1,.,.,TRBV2,CASSERLGIDEQFF,TGTGCCAGCAGTGAAAGGTTAGGGATCGATGAGCAGTTCTTC